This is a list of T cell receptor beta chains from one sample in a study of blood T cell repertoires in COVID-19. Only in-frame clones appear in the TCRdb table, and some are missing; sequencing was by immunoSEQ multiplex PCR. The sample lists 250,000 to 400,000 clones; around 87% were seen once. The sample comprised PBMCs or T cells enriched from blood (not recorded which). The origin of the receptors is a woman in her thirties who had recovered from COVID-19. Both conserved end residues are part of each CDR3. A D gene is named only where the DNA matches it firmly. Size is stated for part of the rows, as once, few or many counts, or as a class when the clone is expanded.

J gene	D gene	V gene	clone size	CDR3 DNA	CDR3 protein
TRBJ2-2	.	TRBV5-1	.	TGCGCCAGCAGCCCCCTTGGGGGGACCGGGGAGCTGTTTTTT	CASSPLGGTGELFF
TRBJ2-3	.	TRBV19	.	TGTGCCAGTAGTAATCTGGTCGGGGGCACAGATACGCAGTATTTT	CASSNLVGGTDTQYF
TRBJ2-2	TRBD1	TRBV5-1	.	TGCGCCAGCAGCTTGGTGGGGACAGGGTACACCGGGGAGCTGTTTTTT	CASSLVGTGYTGELFF
TRBJ1-1	.	TRBV9	.	TGTGCCAGCAGCCCATCCGCCGGGGGGCAAATGAACACTGAAGCTTTCTTT	CASSPSAGGQMNTEAFF
TRBJ2-3	.	TRBV6-6	.	TGTGCCAGCACCCCGCGGGGCGTCACAGATACGCAGTATTTT	CASTPRGVTDTQYF
TRBJ1-3	.	TRBV9	.	TGTGCCAGCAGCGTAGCTCCCGACAGGATATACACCATATATTTT	CASSVAPDRIYTIYF
TRBJ2-2	.	TRBV5-1	.	TGCGCCAGCAGTTATGCTAGGCGGAGTAACACCGGGGAGCTGTTTTTT	CASSYARRSNTGELFF
TRBJ1-5	.	TRBV2	.	TGTGCCCGAGGGTCGCCTGGGAATCAGCCCCAGCATTTT	CARGSPGNQPQHF
TRBJ2-1	TRBD1	TRBV9	.	TGTGCCAGCAGCGTAGAAAGGGGGCTAATGCAGTTCTTC	CASSVERGLMQFF
TRBJ2-6	TRBD2	TRBV7-8	.	TGTGCCAGCAGCTTGGCCCTTGGGACTAGCGGGGGGGCCGTATCTGGGGCCAACGTCCTGACTTTC	CASSLALGTSGGAVSGANVLTF
TRBJ2-7	TRBD2	TRBV27	.	TGTGCCAGCAGTTTAATTCTGAGCGGGGGCCCCCTCGAGCAGTACTTC	CASSLILSGGPLEQYF
TRBJ1-6	.	TRBV28	.	TGTGCCAGCAGTTTATCGACAGCATCCTATAATTCACCCCTCCACTTT	CASSLSTASYNSPLHF
TRBJ1-4	.	TRBV6-5	once	TGTGCCAGCAAACAGACGGAAGGCAATGAAAAACTGTTTTTT	CASKQTEGNEKLFF
TRBJ1-1	TRBD1	TRBV5-1	.	TGCGCCAGCAGCCAAAGGACAGGGGAGGACACTGAAGCTTTCTTT	CASSQRTGEDTEAFF
TRBJ2-5	TRBD1	TRBV30	once	TGTGCCTGGACACAGGGGGAGACCCAGTACTTC	CAWTQGETQYF
TRBJ1-1	.	TRBV5-8	.	TGTGCCAGCAGCTTGGAAAGGGGGGAAGCTTTCTTT	CASSLERGEAFF
TRBJ2-3	.	TRBV29-1	.	TGCAGCGTTAAACAGGGCCCCTATACGCAGTATTTT	CSVKQGPYTQYF
TRBJ2-2	.	TRBV9	.	TGTGCCAGCAGCGTCCAGCGGGTCGGGGAGCTGTTTTTT	CASSVQRVGELFF
TRBJ2-1	TRBD1	TRBV5-4	.	TGTGCCAGCCATGAAGGGGGCCCCATTTCCTACAATGAGCAGTTCTTC	CASHEGGPISYNEQFF
TRBJ1-2	.	TRBV2	.	TGTGCCAGCAGTGAGGAGTCAACCTATGGCTACACCTTC	CASSEESTYGYTF
TRBJ2-7	TRBD2	TRBV7-8	.	TGTGCCAGCAGCTTATACCGCGGGGGGTCCTACGAGCAGTACTTC	CASSLYRGGSYEQYF
TRBJ2-5	TRBD2	TRBV27	.	TGTGCCAGCAGTTCTAGCGGGGGCCAAGAGACCCAGTACTTC	CASSSSGGQETQYF
TRBJ1-6	TRBD1	TRBV7-2	.	TGTGCCACCAGTAGTGGGACAGGGGGGATACCCCTCCACTTT	CATSSGTGGIPLHF
TRBJ1-3	.	TRBV7-2	few	TGTGCCAGCAGTTCGGGGAGTACGGGAAACACCATATATTTT	CASSSGSTGNTIYF
TRBJ1-5	TRBD1	TRBV24-1	.	TGTGCCACCCTCACCCTCGACAGGGGGAATCAGCCCCAGCATTTT	CATLTLDRGNQPQHF
TRBJ2-1	TRBD1	TRBV5-1	.	TGCGCCAGCAGTCCTCCCCCCAGGGGGCCCAATGAGCAGTTCTTC	CASSPPPRGPNEQFF
TRBJ1-1	.	TRBV5-1	.	TGCGCCAGCAGCCACAGAGAGAACACTGAAGCTTTCTTT	CASSHRENTEAFF
TRBJ2-7	TRBD2	TRBV6-5	.	TGTGCCAGCAACCCTAGCGGGGCTCTGACCTACGAGCAGTACTTC	CASNPSGALTYEQYF
TRBJ1-5	.	TRBV19	.	TGTGCCAGTAGCGGGGCCGCAGGGGTAGCCCAGCATTTT	CASSGAAGVAQHF
TRBJ1-1	.	TRBV7-3	.	TGTGCCAGCAGCTTAACAGGGAGCACTGAAGCTTTCTTT	CASSLTGSTEAFF
TRBJ1-3	.	TRBV5-4	.	TGTGCCAGCAGCCGTCGACAGGCCGGTGGAAACACCATATATTTT	CASSRRQAGGNTIYF